Following are 10 T cell receptor beta chains from one sample sequenced in a study of T cell repertoires in cytomegalovirus infection. Their recognized antigens are unknown. TCRdb independently ran MiXCR on the reads; one entry per CDR3 protein. The data show fewer than 150,000 distinct CDR3 sequences, around 31% seen once. This specimen consisted of CD8+ T cells from cultured PBMCs, obtained from culture after CMV antigen stimulation. Receptors originate from a human donor in good health (CMV status not recorded). Some clones in this sample may be carry-over from other donors' samples.

This clonotype was seen a few times. This chain joins TRBV7-9 and TRBJ1-1; D may be TRBD1 (5 bases). From germline, CDR1 is SEHNR and CDR2 FQNEAQ (reference sequence). The CDR3 runs 13 residues. V lost 5 bases to trimming and J lost 7 bases, with 14 bases between them. CDR3 protein: CASSPLRTSEAFF. CDR3 DNA: TGTGCCAGCAGCCCCTTGCGGACAAGTGAAGCTTTCTTT.

This clonotype was seen more than once but under ten times. This rearrangement joins TRBV3-1 to TRBJ1-2; the match to TRBD1 covers 12 bases. This CDR3 is built from 16 residues. V shed 1 base, J shed 11 bases, and the junction held 11 bases outside the gene matches. The germline V gene has CDR1 LGHDT and CDR2 YNNKEL (reference sequence). DNA for the CDR3: TGTGCCAGCAGCCAAGGCCCACCGGGACAGGGGGCGCAGTACACCTTC. Its translation is CASSQGPPGQGAQYTF.

This rearrangement joins TRBV20-1 to TRBJ1-6; 7 nucleotides agree with TRBD1. The CDR3 has 14 residues. V dropped 1 base and J dropped 16; count of bases not matched to a gene: 13. Germline V gene sequence: CDR1 DFQATT, CDR2 SNEGSKA (reference sequence). The CDR3 bases are TGCAGTGCTAGAGGCGACAGGGCCCCGTTTATTCTCCACTTT. It specifies CSARGDRAPFILHF.

This clonotype showed up just a few times. The chain uses TRBV10-3 and TRBJ1-1; D unresolved. Germline CDR1 is ENHRY and CDR2 is SYGVKD. This CDR3 contains 17 residues. V gave up 10 bases and J gave up 0 bases, with 24 bases separating them. DNA for the CDR3: TGTGCCACCAGACTTCGGCCAGGCCTGAACATGAACACTGAAGCTTTCTTT. Translated: CATRLRPGLNMNTEAFF.

The chain employs TRBV12-5 and TRBJ1-1, with D maybe TRBD1 (5 bases). Germline-derived CDR1 and CDR2 are LGHNT and FRNRAP. V was pared by 4 bases and J by 1 base, with 19 bases between. This CDR3 region has 17 residues. CDR3 in amino acids: CASGWGGDGIWNTEAFF. The CDR3 DNA reads TGTGCTAGTGGTTGGGGGGGGGACGGCATTTGGAACACTGAAGCTTTCTTT.

The V call is TRBV4-1, the J call TRBJ1-4; unclear D gene. CDR1 and CDR2 from the germline V gene are MGHRA and YSYEKL. Trimming cost V 0 bases and J 2 bases, with 10 bases left between them. The CDR3 contains 16 residues. Here the CDR3 reads CASSQERWVTNEKLFF. In DNA form, the CDR3 reads TGCGCCAGCAGCCAAGAGCGGTGGGTGACTAATGAAAAACTGTTTTTT.

Only a few counts were recorded for this clonotype. The CDR3 loop reads CASSLTGAGNIQYF. In nucleotides, the CDR3 is TGTGCCAGCAGTCTGACAGGGGCGGGCAACATTCAGTACTTC. The chain employs TRBV27 and TRBJ2-4; 8 positions match TRBD1. Per germline, CDR1 MNHEY and CDR2 SMNVEV (reference sequence). V dropped 5 bases and J dropped 7; count of bases not matched to a gene: 7. The CDR3 covers 14 residues.

This clonotype was counted a few times. The J gene is TRBJ1-2, the V gene TRBV7-9, with TRBD1 matching 7 bases. This CDR3 has 14 amino acids. The germline V gene encodes CDR1 SEHNR and CDR2 FQNEAQ (reference sequence). The junction had 3 bases not matched to a gene; V was cut back by 0 bases and J by 5 bases. The CDR3 protein is CASSLAGGAYGYTF. The CDR3 DNA sequence: TGTGCCAGCAGCTTAGCAGGGGGCGCGTATGGCTACACCTTC.

This clonotype was picked up many times. CDR3 sequence reads: CASRAPGSYNEQFF. In DNA, the CDR3 is TGTGCCAGCAGGGCCCCGGGCTCCTACAATGAGCAGTTCTTC. This chain connects TRBV28 to TRBJ2-1; D is undetermined. Per the germline V gene, CDR1 is MDHEN and CDR2 is SYDVKM. V was pared by 6 bases and J by 0 bases, with 9 bases between. The CDR3 runs 14 residues.

The chain links TRBV27 to TRBJ1-5; a weak D match, TRBD1 (5 bases). The CDR3 extends over 15 amino acids. Germline V gene sequence: CDR1 MNHEY, CDR2 SMNVEV (reference sequence). Trimming took off 2 bases at V and 6 bases at J, with 14 bases between the two ends. CDR3 protein: CASSLNWGGSQPQHF. The DNA of the CDR3 is TGTGCCAGCAGTTTAAACTGGGGGGGTAGTCAGCCCCAGCATTTT.